A selection of T cell receptor beta chains follows, all from one sample in a study of blood T cell repertoires in COVID-19. Measured with immunoSEQ multiplex PCR; TCRdb has only the in-frame clones, and not every one. The data hold some 250,000 clones, with about 88% observed a single time. Sequencing used peripheral blood. The receptors were gathered from a middle-aged woman who had recovered from COVID-19. Each CDR3 is given with its conserved first and last residue. Each record gives: D gene, J gene, V gene, clone size, CDR3 DNA, CDR3 protein. D genes are given only for firm matches. Clone sizes are given selectively: once, few, many, or a class where the clone is expanded.

d_gene: TRBD2
j_gene: TRBJ2-4
v_gene: TRBV30
abundance: .
CDR3nt: TGTGCCTGGACCCAAGGGGCGGGAGGGCCGAACATTCAGTACTTC
CDR3aa: CAWTQGAGGPNIQYF

d_gene: .
j_gene: TRBJ2-3
v_gene: TRBV6-6
abundance: .
CDR3nt: TGTGTTTCCGGGGATTCGATCACAGATACGCAGTATTTT
CDR3aa: CVSGDSITDTQYF

d_gene: .
j_gene: TRBJ1-5
v_gene: TRBV7-9
abundance: .
CDR3nt: TGTGCCAGCAGCTTAGCGGCGGGTTCTGGGGAGCCCCAGCATTTT
CDR3aa: CASSLAAGSGEPQHF

d_gene: TRBD1
j_gene: TRBJ1-5
v_gene: TRBV6-5
abundance: .
CDR3nt: TGTGCCAGCAGTTATGTCGGGACAGGGTTGAATCAGCCCCAGCATTTT
CDR3aa: CASSYVGTGLNQPQHF

d_gene: TRBD2
j_gene: TRBJ2-1
v_gene: TRBV27
abundance: once
CDR3nt: TGTGCCAGCAGTCCGTGGACTAGCGACAATGAGCAGTTCTTC
CDR3aa: CASSPWTSDNEQFF

d_gene: .
j_gene: TRBJ2-3
v_gene: TRBV5-1
abundance: .
CDR3nt: TGCGCCAGCCAGCTATTAGGGGACACAGATACGCAGTATTTT
CDR3aa: CASQLLGDTDTQYF

d_gene: .
j_gene: TRBJ1-2
v_gene: TRBV3-1/TRBV3-2
abundance: .
CDR3nt: TGTGCCAGCAGCCAAGACCAGGACACCCCCAACTATGGCTACACCTTC
CDR3aa: CASSQDQDTPNYGYTF

d_gene: .
j_gene: TRBJ2-1
v_gene: TRBV4-1
abundance: .
CDR3nt: TGCGCCAGCAGCCAAGTATCGGGGAATGAGCAGTTCTTC
CDR3aa: CASSQVSGNEQFF

d_gene: .
j_gene: TRBJ1-5
v_gene: TRBV7-6
abundance: .
CDR3nt: TGTGCCAGCAGCTTAGCGCCCGGGGATCAGCCCCAGCATTTT
CDR3aa: CASSLAPGDQPQHF

d_gene: .
j_gene: TRBJ1-5
v_gene: TRBV15
abundance: .
CDR3nt: TGTGCCACCAGCAGAGATCAGTTTTCACCCCAGCATTTT
CDR3aa: CATSRDQFSPQHF

d_gene: TRBD1
j_gene: TRBJ2-2
v_gene: TRBV7-2
abundance: .
CDR3nt: TGTGCCAGCAGCCTATCCCCGACAGGGGAGAACACCGGGGAGCTGTTTTTT
CDR3aa: CASSLSPTGENTGELFF